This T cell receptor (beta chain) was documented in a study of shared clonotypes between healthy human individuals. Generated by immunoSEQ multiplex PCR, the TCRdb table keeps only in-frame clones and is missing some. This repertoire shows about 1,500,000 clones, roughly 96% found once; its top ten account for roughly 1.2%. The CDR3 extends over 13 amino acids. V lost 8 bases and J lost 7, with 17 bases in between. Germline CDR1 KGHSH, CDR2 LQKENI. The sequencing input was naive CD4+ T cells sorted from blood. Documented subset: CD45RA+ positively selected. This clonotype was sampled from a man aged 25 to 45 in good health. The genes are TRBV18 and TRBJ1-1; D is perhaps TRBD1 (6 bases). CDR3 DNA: TGTGCCAGCCCGCGGTCCAGGGGCGATGAAGCTTTCTTT. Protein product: CASPRSRGDEAFF.